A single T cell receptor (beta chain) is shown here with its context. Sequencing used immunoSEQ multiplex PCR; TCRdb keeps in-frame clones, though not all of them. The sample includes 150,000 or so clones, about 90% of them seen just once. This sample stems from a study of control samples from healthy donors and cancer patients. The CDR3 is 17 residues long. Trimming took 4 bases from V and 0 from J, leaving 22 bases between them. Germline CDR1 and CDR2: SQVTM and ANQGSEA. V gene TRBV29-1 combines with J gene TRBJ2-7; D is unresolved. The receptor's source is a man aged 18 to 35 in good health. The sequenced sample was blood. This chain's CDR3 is CSVAGLGRKASSYEQYF. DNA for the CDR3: TGCAGCGTTGCGGGCCTAGGGCGGAAAGCGAGCTCCTACGAGCAGTACTTC.